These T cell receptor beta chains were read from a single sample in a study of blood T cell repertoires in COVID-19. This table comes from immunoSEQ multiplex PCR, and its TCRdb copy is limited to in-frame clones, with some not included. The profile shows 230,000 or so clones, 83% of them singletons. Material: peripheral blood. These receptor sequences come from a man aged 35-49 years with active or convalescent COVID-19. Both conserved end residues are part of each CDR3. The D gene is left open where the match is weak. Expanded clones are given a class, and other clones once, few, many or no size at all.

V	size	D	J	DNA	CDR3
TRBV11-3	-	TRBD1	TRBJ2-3	TGTGCCAGCAGCTTTTCCGGGACAGGGCAGTATTTT	CASSFSGTGQYF
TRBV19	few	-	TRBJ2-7	TGTGCCAGTAGTATTCGAGATAGGAGGTCCAGCTCCTACGAGCAGTACTTC	CASSIRDRRSSSYEQYF
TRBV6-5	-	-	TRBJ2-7	TGTGCCAGCAGTCCAGGGGACGAGCAGTACTTC	CASSPGDEQYF
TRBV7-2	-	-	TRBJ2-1	TGTGCCAGCAACCGATTCTTCACGGCTAGCGCTAACAATGAGCAGTTCTTC	CASNRFFTASANNEQFF
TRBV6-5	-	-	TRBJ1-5	TGTGCCAGCAGTTCATCATGGGGGGACCCTCAGCCCCAGCATTTT	CASSSSWGDPQPQHF
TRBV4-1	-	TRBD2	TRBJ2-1	TGCGCCAGCAGCCAAAAGGTCAAGCGGGACCAATCTAATGAGCAGTTCTTC	CASSQKVKRDQSNEQFF
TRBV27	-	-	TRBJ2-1	TGTGCCAGCAGTTTTACGTGGGGGCTTAACTACAATGAGCAGTTCTTC	CASSFTWGLNYNEQFF
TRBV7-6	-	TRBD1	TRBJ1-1	TGTGCCAGCAGCTTTCGGACAGGAGCGAACACTGAAGCTTTCTTT	CASSFRTGANTEAFF
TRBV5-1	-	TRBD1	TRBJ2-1	TGCGCCAGCAGTTCTGGACAGGGCAACAATGAGCAGTTCTTC	CASSSGQGNNEQFF
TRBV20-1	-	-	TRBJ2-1	TGCAGGGCGGGGCAGGGATATGAGCAGTTCTTC	CRAGQGYEQFF
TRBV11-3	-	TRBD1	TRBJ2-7	TGTGCCAGCAGCTTACGACAGGGGATTGAGTACTTC	CASSLRQGIEYF
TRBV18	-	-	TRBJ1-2	TGTGCCAGCTCACCACCACTCGGACTCCAGAAGGACTATGGCTACACCTTC	CASSPPLGLQKDYGYTF
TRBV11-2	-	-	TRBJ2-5	TGTGCCAGCAGCTTTTCATGGACAGACCAAGAGACCCAGTACTTC	CASSFSWTDQETQYF
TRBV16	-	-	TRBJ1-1	TGTGCCAGCAGCCCCACTGGGGCGGCCCTGAACACTGAAGCTTTCTTT	CASSPTGAALNTEAFF
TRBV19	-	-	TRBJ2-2	TGTGCCGTTTCACAGGGACGACGGACCGGGGAGCTGTTTTTT	CAVSQGRRTGELFF
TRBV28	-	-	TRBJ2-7	TGTGCCAGCAGTCCGACAGAATTTTTCTACGAGCAGTACTTC	CASSPTEFFYEQYF
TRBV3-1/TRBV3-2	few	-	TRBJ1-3	TGTGCCAGCAGCCCAACAGGGTATTCTGGAAACACCATATATTTT	CASSPTGYSGNTIYF
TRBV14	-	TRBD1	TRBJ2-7	TGTGCCAGCAGCCAGAACCGGGACAGCGTCTACGAGCAGTACTTC	CASSQNRDSVYEQYF
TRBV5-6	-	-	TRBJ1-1	TGTGCCAGCAGCTTGAAGGGGCCTCCCTCCAACACTGAAGCTTTCTTT	CASSLKGPPSNTEAFF
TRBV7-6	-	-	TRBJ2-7	TGTGCCAGCAGCTTAGCGAGGGGGACGGGGACGGGATCCTACGAGCAGTACTTC	CASSLARGTGTGSYEQYF
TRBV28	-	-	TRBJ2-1	TGTGCCAGCCTCTCCGCCCAGGTCGACTCCTACAATGAGCAGTTCTTC	CASLSAQVDSYNEQFF
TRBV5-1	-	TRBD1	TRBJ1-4	TGCGCCAGCAGCTTAGGACAGGCACATGAAAAACTGTTTTTT	CASSLGQAHEKLFF